The 10 T cell receptor beta chains presented below share a single source sample, sequenced in a study of shared clonotypes between healthy human individuals. Some clones are missing from TCRdb's copy, which holds only in-frame ones; the method was immunoSEQ multiplex PCR. Seen here are hundreds of thousands of clones, around 81% observed once, and the top ten hold about 12%. Sequencing was done on a sample of PBMCs. The receptors come from a woman in her thirties or forties in good health. Some clones in this sample may be carry-over from other donors' samples.

The chain combines TRBV20-1 with TRBJ1-5; D unclear. With 3 bases removed from V and 4 bases from J, the gap between germline ends came to 4 bases. The V gene's germline CDR1 is DFQATT and CDR2 SNEGSKA (reference sequence). This CDR3 is 11 amino acids long. Written as DNA, the CDR3 is TGCAGTGCTAGTCTAAATCAGCCCCAGCATTTT. This sequence encodes CSASLNQPQHF.

This chain joins TRBV30 and TRBJ2-7, with 9 positions matching TRBD2. The trim removed 3 bases at V and 7 bases at J, leaving 10 bases unmatched. The length of the CDR3 is 14 residues. CDR1 and CDR2 from the germline V gene are GTSNPN and SVGIG (reference sequence). The CDR3 sequence is CAWRAAGGPGEQYF. CDR3 DNA sequence: TGTGCCTGGAGGGCGGCGGGAGGGCCTGGGGAGCAGTACTTC.

This rearrangement joins TRBV2 to TRBJ2-7; 11 positions agree with TRBD2. Germline assignment: CDR1 SNHLY and CDR2 FYNNEI. This CDR3 is built from 14 residues. V lost 6 bases, J lost 2 bases, and 3 bases stayed unmatched. CDR3 loop: CASRLAGGPYEQYF. CDR3 nucleotides: TGTGCCAGCAGGCTAGCGGGAGGTCCCTACGAGCAGTACTTC.

This clone occurred once. V usage is TRBV7-2 and J usage is TRBJ2-7, with 13 bases that match TRBD2. V shed 4 bases, J shed 5 bases, and the junction held 2 bases outside the gene matches. The CDR3 covers 14 residues. Germline V gives CDR1 SGHTA, CDR2 FQGNSA. The CDR3 DNA is TGTGCCAGCAGCTCGACTAGCGGGAGGAACGAGCAGTACTTC. Amino acid sequence: CASSSTSGRNEQYF.

The rearrangement uses TRBV6-1 and TRBJ2-1; 9 bases are a match to TRBD1. The CDR3 covers 16 residues. Germline loops: CDR1 MNHNS, CDR2 SASEGT. The trim removed 4 bases at V and 4 bases at J, leaving 8 bases unmatched. The CDR3 sequence is CASSVNRGLRYNEQFF. The CDR3, as DNA: TGTGCCAGCAGTGTTAACAGGGGGCTCAGGTACAATGAGCAGTTCTTC.

A few counts support this clone. The V gene is TRBV6-5, the J gene TRBJ1-3, with D hard to call. This CDR3 contains 14 residues. The V and J ends lost 6 bases and 2 bases respectively, with 11 bases between them. Germline loops: CDR1 MNHEY, CDR2 SVGAGI. CDR3 sequence (DNA): TGTGCCAGCAGACCCGGTCTGACTGGAAACACCATATATTTT. Protein sequence: CASRPGLTGNTIYF.

V is TRBV15 and J is TRBJ2-5, with 7 nucleotides matching TRBD2. This CDR3 has 15 residues. Germline lookup yields CDR1 LNHNV and CDR2 YYDKDF (reference sequence). The junction had 7 bases not matched to a gene; V was cut back by 0 bases and J by 6 bases. The CDR3 bases are TGTGCCACCAGCAGAGATTGGGGGGGAGGGAAGACCCAGTACTTC. Its translation: CATSRDWGGGKTQYF.

The chain recombines TRBV28 with TRBJ1-5; TRBD1 agrees at 8 bases. The CDR3 is 15 amino acids. Germline CDR1 reads MDHEN; CDR2 reads SYDVKM. Unmatched junction bases numbered 7, after V lost 3 bases and J lost 6 bases. The CDR3 nucleotides are TGTGCCAGCAGTTTTCCCAGGGGGCTAGGTCAGCCCCAGCATTTT. The encoded protein is CASSFPRGLGQPQHF.

This sequence joins TRBV7-3 and TRBJ2-3; D is ambiguous. V was pared by 1 base and J by 2 bases, with 10 bases between. CDR3 length: 15 amino acids. Germline V gene data show CDR1 as SGHTA and CDR2 as FQGTGA. In DNA form, the CDR3 reads TGTGCCAGCAGCTTAAATCCTACGATCACAGATACGCAGTATTTT. Translation: CASSLNPTITDTQYF.

The chain recombines TRBV4-2 with TRBJ2-1; 9 positions match TRBD2. Losses at the gene ends were 4 bases for V and 7 bases for J; bases not matched to a gene: 5. CDR1 LGHNA and CDR2 YNFKEQ come from the germline V gene. There are 14 residues in the CDR3. As DNA, the CDR3 is TGTGCCAGCAGCCGAGTAGCGGGAGTGAATGAGCAGTTCTTC. The encoded protein is CASSRVAGVNEQFF.